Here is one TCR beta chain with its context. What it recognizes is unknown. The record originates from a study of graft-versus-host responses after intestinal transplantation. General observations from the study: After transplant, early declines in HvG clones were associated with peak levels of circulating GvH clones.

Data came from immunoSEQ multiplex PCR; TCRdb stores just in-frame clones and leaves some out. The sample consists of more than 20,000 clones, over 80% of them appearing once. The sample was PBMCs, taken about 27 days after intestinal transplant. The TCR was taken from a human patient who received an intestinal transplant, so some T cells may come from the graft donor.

The CDR3 DNA is TGCGCCAGCAGTGAGTTCGGGACACCTAATTCACCCCTCCACTTT. This encodes CASSEFGTPNSPLHF. The chain recombines TRBV10-1 with TRBJ1-6; D may be TRBD1 (6 bases). The CDR3 is made up of 15 amino acids. Germline V gives CDR1 WNHNN, CDR2 SYGVQD (reference sequence). V lost 1 base and J 6 bases, leaving 10 bases between the germline ends.